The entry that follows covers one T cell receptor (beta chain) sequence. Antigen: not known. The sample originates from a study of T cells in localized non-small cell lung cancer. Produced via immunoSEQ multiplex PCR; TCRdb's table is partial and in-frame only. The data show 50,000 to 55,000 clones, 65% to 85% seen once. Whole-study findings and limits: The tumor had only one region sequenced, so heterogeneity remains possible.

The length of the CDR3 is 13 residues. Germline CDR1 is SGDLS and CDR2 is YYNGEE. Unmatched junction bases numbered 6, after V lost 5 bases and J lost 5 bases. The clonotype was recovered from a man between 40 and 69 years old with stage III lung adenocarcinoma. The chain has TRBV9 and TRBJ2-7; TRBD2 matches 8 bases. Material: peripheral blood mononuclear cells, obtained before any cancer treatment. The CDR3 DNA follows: TGTGCCAGCAGTGAGCGGGGGAGGAACGAGCAGTACTTC. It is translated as CASSERGRNEQYF.